This T cell receptor (beta chain) was obtained from a study of blood T cell repertoires in COVID-19. Looking at the study overall: From the United States, Italy and Spain came samples of acute and convalescent COVID-19. From T cells, B-cell-depleted T cells, or PBMCs came the material, which was cDNA or gDNA.

The germline CDR1 and CDR2 sequences are SGHRS and YFSETQ. V was clipped by 3 bases and J by 8 bases, with 14 bases between them. This CDR3 is 14 amino acids long. Study processing details: Reference gene primer amplification gave nucleated cell count estimates. The repertoire was sequenced with immunoSEQ multiplex PCR; TCRdb's copy has only in-frame clones and lacks some. The D gene and trimming were derived from the DNA, and the V and J assignments and clone size from that table. The profile shows around 60,000 clones, over 80% of them singletons. The TCR originated in a human donor with active COVID-19. The donor label of this sample is uncertain. V usage is TRBV5-1 and J usage is TRBJ1-4; no clear D. Material: peripheral blood. CDR3 nucleotides: TGCGCCAGCAGCTCGGGCCAACAGCGGGAAAAACTGTTTTTT. Amino acids: CASSSGQQREKLFF.